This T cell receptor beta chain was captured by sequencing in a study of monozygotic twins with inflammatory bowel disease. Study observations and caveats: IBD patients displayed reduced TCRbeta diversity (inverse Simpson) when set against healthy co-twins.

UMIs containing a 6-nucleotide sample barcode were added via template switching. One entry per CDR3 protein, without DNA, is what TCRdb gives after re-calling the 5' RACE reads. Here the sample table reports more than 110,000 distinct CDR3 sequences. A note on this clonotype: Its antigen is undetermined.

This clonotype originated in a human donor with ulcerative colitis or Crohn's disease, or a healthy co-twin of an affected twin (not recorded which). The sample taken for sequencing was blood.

CDR3 region: CATSGEGGSSYNSPLHF. This chain joins TRBV2 and TRBJ1-6. Germline V gives CDR1 SNHLY, CDR2 FYNNEI. This CDR3 spans 17 amino acids.